Shown below are 27 T cell receptor beta chains from a single sample sequenced in a study of blood T cell repertoires in COVID-19. Repertoires were generated with immunoSEQ multiplex PCR, while TCRdb's copy carries only in-frame clones and drops some. The sample has some 180,000 clones, around four fifths seen once. Sequencing was done on a sample of peripheral blood. The receptors were sampled from a woman of 80 years or more with COVID-19, enrolled during active disease.

The chain couples TRBV15 to TRBJ1-5; TRBD1 aligns across 7 bases. After removal of 0 bases from V and 6 bases from J, the junction contained 8 bases not matched to a gene. From germline, CDR1 is LNHNV and CDR2 YYDKDF (reference sequence). The CDR3 has 16 residues. DNA of the CDR3: TGTGCCACCAGCAGAGAAACAGGGGCGATATCTCAGCCCCAGCATTTT. This gives the protein CATSRETGAISQPQHF. Full variable domain (missing parts from reference TRBV15 and TRBJ1-5): DAMVIQNPRYQVTQFGKPVTLSCSQTLNHNVMYWYQQKSSQAPKLLFHYYDKDFNNEADTPDNFQSRRPNTSFCFLDIRSPGLGDTAMYLCATSRETGAISQPQHFGDGTRLSIL.

This clone was recorded only once. The chain recombines TRBV10-3 with TRBJ1-2; D possibly corresponds to TRBD1 (5 bases). Looked up from germline, CDR1 is ENHRY and CDR2 is SYGVKD. The CDR3 length is 14 residues. V was shortened by 0 bases and J by 2 bases, with 7 bases between the two germline ends. The CDR3, as DNA: TGTGCCATCAGTGAGTCCGACAGAAACTATGGCTACACCTTC. Translated, it gives CAISESDRNYGYTF.

The chain uses TRBV9 and TRBJ2-1; the D gene is possibly TRBD2 (5 bases). Per germline, CDR1 SGDLS and CDR2 YYNGEE. The V end lost 3 bases, the J end lost 7 bases, and 17 bases lay between the germline ends. The CDR3 runs to 15 residues. CDR3 amino acids: CASSAEDFWVNEQFF. The CDR3 nucleotides are TGTGCCAGCAGCGCAGAGGACTTCTGGGTGAATGAGCAGTTCTTC. Full variable domain (missing parts from reference TRBV9 and TRBJ2-1): DSGVTQTPKHLITATGQRVTLRCSPRSGDLSVYWYQQSLDQGLQFLIQYYNGEERAKGNILERFSAQQFPDLHSELNLSSLELGDSALYFCASSAEDFWVNEQFFGPGTRLTVL.

V and J are TRBV7-2 and TRBJ2-3, with 10 bases matching TRBD2. V was clipped by 2 bases and J by 6 bases; unmatched bases: 8. CDR1 is SGHTA, CDR2 FQGNSA, per germline. CDR3 length equals 16 residues. In DNA form, the CDR3 reads TGTGCCAGCAGCTTAAGTCGAGCGGGAGGGTCCGATACGCAGTATTTT. This gives the protein CASSLSRAGGSDTQYF.

The chain recombines TRBV5-1 with TRBJ2-7, with 9 bases lining up with TRBD2. Germline V gene data show CDR1 as SGHRS and CDR2 as YFSETQ. The ends lost 7 bases at V and 5 bases at J; junction bases unmatched: 10. This CDR3 contains 14 residues. CDR3 sequence reads: CASGPAGGVNEQYF. The CDR3 nucleotides are TGCGCCAGCGGCCCAGCGGGAGGTGTCAACGAGCAGTACTTC.

This sequence joins TRBV6-5 and TRBJ1-1; tentatively, D is TRBD1 (6 bases). V dropped 2 bases and J dropped 1 base, with 11 bases sitting between them. The germline V gene has CDR1 MNHEY and CDR2 SVGAGI. This CDR3 region has 15 residues. As DNA, the CDR3 is TGTGCCAGCAGTTACAGTCTGGGACAGAACACTGAAGCTTTCTTT. This codes for CASSYSLGQNTEAFF.

The rearrangement uses TRBV3-1 (or the pseudogene TRBV3-2) and TRBJ1-2; 9 bases line up with TRBD1. Germline V gives CDR1 LGHDT, CDR2 YNNKEL (reference sequence). This CDR3 region has 13 residues. V lost 3 bases and J lost 4; bases outside the gene matches: 0. The CDR3 region has the DNA TGTGCCAGCAGCCAGGGACAGGGCTATGGCTACACCTTC. Translated, it gives CASSQGQGYGYTF.

The chain is built from TRBV6-1 and TRBJ2-1; 10 bases are a match to TRBD2. This CDR3 spans 16 amino acids. Germline assignment: CDR1 MNHNS and CDR2 SASEGT. Unmatched junction bases numbered 9, after V lost 2 bases and J lost 8 bases. CDR3 residues: CASSEYSSGRFDEQFF. The CDR3 bases are TGTGCCAGCAGTGAATACAGTAGCGGGAGGTTCGATGAGCAGTTCTTC.

This clone was detected once. This chain uses TRBV4-1 with TRBJ2-5; 10 nucleotides match TRBD1. Germline lookup yields CDR1 MGHRA and CDR2 YSYEKL. The CDR3 sequence is 16 residues long. The J segment lost 9 bases and the V segment lost 5 bases, leaving 15 bases of the junction unmatched. The CDR3 nucleotides are TGCGCCAGCAGCATAGGGACAGGGGCCCTCGGAGGGGCCCAGTACTTC. Translation: CASSIGTGALGGAQYF.

The genes are TRBV27 and TRBJ1-1; a possible D gene is TRBD1 (6 bases). Germline CDR1 reads MNHEY; CDR2 reads SMNVEV (reference sequence). The CDR3 length is 13 residues. Trimming stripped 6 bases from V and 1 base from J, with 9 bases between. CDR3 nucleotide sequence: TGTGCCAGCAGGCAGGGGAGGAACACTGAAGCTTTCTTT. This translates into CASRQGRNTEAFF.

V gene TRBV5-1 combines with J gene TRBJ1-1; TRBD1 might be the D (5 bases). V dropped 6 bases and J dropped 4 bases, with 16 bases sitting between them. Germline values: CDR1 SGHRS, CDR2 YFSETQ. CDR3 length: 14 amino acids. The CDR3 nucleotides read TGCGCCAGCATACCAGGGAAGGGAAGCACTGAAGCTTTCTTT. Translated, it gives CASIPGKGSTEAFF.

This chain joins TRBV6-5 and TRBJ1-1; D gene uncertain. The CDR3 covers 12 residues. The V end was cut by 7 bases, the J end by 2 bases, with 8 bases between. The germline V gene encodes CDR1 MNHEY and CDR2 SVGAGI. CDR3 nucleotides: TGTGCCAGCACCGAGGGTAACACTGAAGCTTTCTTT. Translating it yields CASTEGNTEAFF.

The rearrangement links TRBV24-1 to TRBJ1-5, with D unresolved. The V gene's germline CDR1 is KGHDR and CDR2 SFDVKD. V was clipped by 5 bases and J by 5 bases, with 9 bases between them. There are 13 residues in the CDR3. CDR3 bases: TGTGCCACCAGTGTGGAGGGTGATCAGCCCCAGCATTTT. Translation gives CATSVEGDQPQHF.

The genes are TRBV27 and TRBJ2-1, with D possibly being TRBD1 (5 bases). The germline V and J ends were trimmed by 2 bases and 14 bases, with 13 bases remaining between them. CDR1 is MNHEY and CDR2 is SMNVEV in the germline V gene (reference sequence). CDR3 length: 12 amino acids. CDR3 DNA sequence: TGTGCCAGCAGTTTAGTACAGGAATTCGAGTTCTTC. Translated: CASSLVQEFEFF.

The J gene is TRBJ2-2, the V gene TRBV9; 8 positions match TRBD1. From germline, CDR1 is SGDLS and CDR2 YYNGEE. The CDR3 length is 15 residues. Trimming at V came to 4 bases and at J to 1 base, leaving 3 bases not matched to a gene. CDR3 nucleotide sequence: TGTGCCAGCAGCTTCGGACAGGGGAACACCGGGGAGCTGTTTTTT. This encodes CASSFGQGNTGELFF.

The rearrangement links TRBV28 to TRBJ1-5; D call uncertain. CDR1 MDHEN and CDR2 SYDVKM come from the germline V gene. This CDR3 comprises 12 residues. Between the trimmed V and J ends, which lost 3 bases and 6 bases, there was a span of 6 bases. This CDR3 reads CASSFLAQPQHF. DNA for the CDR3: TGTGCCAGCAGTTTCTTAGCTCAGCCCCAGCATTTT.

The genes are TRBV6-5 and TRBJ1-4, with D unclear. V lost 6 bases to trimming and J lost 2 bases, with 13 bases between them. This CDR3 has 15 residues. Germline lookup yields CDR1 MNHEY and CDR2 SVGAGI. The CDR3 is CASRRSHATNEKLFF. DNA for the CDR3: TGTGCCAGCAGGCGGAGCCATGCGACTAATGAAAAACTGTTTTTT.

The chain uses TRBV4-1 and TRBJ1-2, with 7 bases aligning to TRBD1. Germline V lookup: CDR1 MGHRA, CDR2 YSYEKL. V lost 1 base to trimming and J lost 4 bases; unmatched junction nucleotides: 3. The CDR3 contains 14 residues. The CDR3 reads CASSQAHRGYGYTF. The CDR3 region has the DNA TGCGCCAGCAGCCAAGCCCACAGGGGCTATGGCTACACCTTC.

This chain joins TRBV19 and TRBJ1-2; TRBD1 is a possible D gene (6 bases). Deletions cut 10 bases from V and 4 bases from J, with 10 bases between. CDR3 size: 11 residues. Looked up from germline, CDR1 is LNHDA and CDR2 is SQIVND (reference sequence). CDR3 nucleotide sequence: TGTGCCACCCAGGGGTCCTATGGCTACACCTTC. Translated: CATQGSYGYTF.

The V call is TRBV28, the J call TRBJ2-4, with D unresolved. Germline V gene data show CDR1 as MDHEN and CDR2 as SYDVKM. This CDR3 region has 12 residues. V lost 7 bases and J 7 bases, leaving 11 bases between the germline ends. CDR3 protein: CASIRHRNIQYF. CDR3 coding DNA: TGTGCCAGCATCCGACATCGTAACATTCAGTACTTC.

The chain has TRBV4-1 and TRBJ2-7, with D maybe TRBD1 (6 bases). The CDR3 consists of 15 residues. Germline CDR1 is MGHRA and CDR2 is YSYEKL. V was trimmed by 4 bases and J by 5 bases, leaving 18 bases between them. CDR3: CASSPDAGEIDEQYF. For the CDR3, the DNA is TGCGCCAGCAGCCCCGATGCAGGGGAGATAGACGAGCAGTACTTC.

The chain joins TRBV5-1 to TRBJ1-1; D might be TRBD1 (6 bases). Germline CDR1 is SGHRS and CDR2 is YFSETQ. The CDR3 extends over 16 amino acids. Between the trimmed V and J ends, which lost 6 bases and 4 bases, there was a span of 22 bases. The CDR3 is CASKDPEGTSGTEAFF. The CDR3 coding sequence is TGCGCCAGCAAGGACCCCGAGGGGACATCGGGCACTGAAGCTTTCTTT.

This clone has just one count. In nucleotides, the CDR3 is TGTGCCAGCACCGAAGGTTGGACAGGGGGAAACACCATATATTTT. Translated, it gives CASTEGWTGGNTIYF. This rearrangement joins TRBV6-6 to TRBJ1-3, with TRBD1 identical over 8 bases. Germline assignment: CDR1 MNHNY and CDR2 SVGAGI (reference sequence). V shed 7 bases and J 4 bases; nucleotides not matched to a gene: 9. The CDR3 covers 15 residues.

The chain uses TRBV19 and TRBJ2-1, with 10 positions matching TRBD1. Germline CDR1 and CDR2: LNHDA and SQIVND (reference sequence). Trimming took 1 base from V and 7 from J; bases not matched to a gene: 22. This CDR3 spans 21 amino acids. In nucleotides, the CDR3 is TGTGCCAGTAGTATAGGGGATCGGTTGGGACAGGGGCGCTGGATTGCTAATGAGCAGTTCTTC. Amino acid sequence: CASSIGDRLGQGRWIANEQFF.

The chain recombines TRBV10-3 with TRBJ1-1; possibly TRBD1 for D (6 bases). The ends were cut back, 8 bases at V and 1 base at J, with 11 bases in the middle. The CDR3 has 13 amino acids. Germline CDR1 ENHRY, CDR2 SYGVKD. In DNA form, the CDR3 reads TGTGCCATCCTTGGACAGCAGAACACTGAAGCTTTCTTT. It encodes CAILGQQNTEAFF.

The chain recombines TRBV7-3 with TRBJ2-1; 8 bases are a match to TRBD2. This CDR3 is 16 amino acids long. V lost 5 bases to trimming and J lost 5 bases; unmatched junction nucleotides: 11. Per the germline V gene, CDR1 is SGHTA and CDR2 is FQGTGA. The CDR3 coding sequence is TGTGCCAGCAGCGCCCGCGGGGGGTGGTCCCACAATGAGCAGTTCTTC. It codes for CASSARGGWSHNEQFF.

The chain recombines TRBV9 with TRBJ2-5; weak D call: TRBD2 (5 bases). Germline CDR1 reads SGDLS; CDR2 reads YYNGEE. CDR3 size: 13 residues. The V end was cut by 2 bases, the J end by 1 base, with 6 bases between. CDR3 sequence: CASSVSVQETQYF. The CDR3 region has the DNA TGTGCCAGCAGCGTTAGCGTCCAAGAGACCCAGTACTTC.